This TCR beta chain comes out of a study of CD8 T cells in Susac syndrome. Study-level background: Each patient with Susac syndrome, at the time of blood draw, was therapy-naive, on corticosteroids, or on intravenous immunoglobulin alone. Study-wide results and limits: It was acknowledged in the study that its TCR sequencing and HLA analysis involved a relatively small number of individuals.

Comments on this clonotype: Its cognate antigen is unknown.

V trimming: 1 base; J trimming: 0 bases; junction bases outside the gene matches: 6. This CDR3 is 17 amino acids long. Germline CDR1 reads SGHRS; CDR2 reads YFSETQ. Reverse transcription of roughly 0.45 to 1 ug RNA was performed with random hexamers. Multiplex immunoSEQ PCR targeted 54 Vbeta and 13 Jbeta TCR beta segments. From the immunoSEQ multiplex PCR reads, TCRdb called clonotypes with MiXCR, one entry per CDR3 protein. The sample consists of more than 150,000 distinct CDR3 sequences, approximately 96% of them appearing once. CD8+ and CD4+ T cells were negatively isolated; TEMRA cells were FACS-enriched.

The sequenced material came from CD4+ T cells from PBMCs. The rearrangement links TRBV5-1 to TRBJ2-7; TRBD2 agrees at 11 bases. The sequence derives from a human donor with Susac syndrome. DNA of the CDR3: TGCGCCAGCAGCTTGACTAGCGGGGGCCCGGCCTCCTACGAGCAGTACTTC. It translates to CASSLTSGGPASYEQYF.